The T cell receptor (beta chain) described here comes from a study of blood T cell repertoires in COVID-19. Sequencing used immunoSEQ multiplex PCR; TCRdb keeps in-frame clones, though not all of them. The data contain 290,000 or so clones, about four fifths of them singletons. CDR3 length equals 17 residues. Losses at the gene ends were 5 bases for V and 4 bases for J; bases not matched to a gene: 16. CDR1 LNHDA and CDR2 SQIVND come from the germline V gene (reference sequence). Source material: PBMCs or T cells enriched from blood (not recorded which). This chain uses TRBV19 with TRBJ2-5; 7 nucleotides align to TRBD1. The receptor was derived from a man aged 35 to 55 who had been exposed to COVID-19. Here the CDR3 DNA reads TGTGCCAGTAGTCTCAGACCCTCGACAGGGAGAGGAGAGACCCAGTACTTC. It yields the protein CASSLRPSTGRGETQYF.